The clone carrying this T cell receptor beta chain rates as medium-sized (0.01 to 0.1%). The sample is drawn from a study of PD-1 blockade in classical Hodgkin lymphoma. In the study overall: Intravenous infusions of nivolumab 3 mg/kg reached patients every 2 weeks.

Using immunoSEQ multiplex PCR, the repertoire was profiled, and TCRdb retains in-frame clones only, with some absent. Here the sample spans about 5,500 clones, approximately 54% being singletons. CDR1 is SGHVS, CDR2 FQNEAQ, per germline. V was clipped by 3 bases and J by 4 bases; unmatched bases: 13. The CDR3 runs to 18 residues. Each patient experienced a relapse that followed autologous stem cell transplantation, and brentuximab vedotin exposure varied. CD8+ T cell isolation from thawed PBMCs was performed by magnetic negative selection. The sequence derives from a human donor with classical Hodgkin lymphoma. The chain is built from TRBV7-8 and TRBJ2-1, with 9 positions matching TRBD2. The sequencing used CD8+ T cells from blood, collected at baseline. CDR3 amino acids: CASSFGGSGRPLYNEQFF. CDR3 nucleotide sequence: TGTGCCAGCAGCTTCGGGGGGAGCGGGAGGCCCTTGTACAATGAGCAGTTCTTC.